This T cell receptor (beta chain) was retrieved from a study of patients and donors after allogeneic stem cell transplantation. Using its own MiXCR run on the RT-PCR reads, TCRdb lists one record per CDR3 protein. The profile shows about 230,000 distinct CDR3 sequences, roughly 15% of them singletons. Trimming stripped 4 bases from V and 2 bases from J, with 14 bases between. This CDR3 has 15 amino acids. Germline CDR1 is SGHNT and CDR2 is YYREEE (reference sequence). This clonotype was counted at least ten times. The chain recombines TRBV5-4 with TRBJ2-3, with TRBD1 as a possible D gene (6 bases). This clonotype was sampled from a human donor who was either an allogeneic HSCT recipient or a stem cell or donor lymphocyte infusion donor (not recorded which). It is not recorded whose cells these are; they may come from a transplant donor. Specimen: blood, either unsorted or a sorted T cell fraction (not recorded which). The CDR3 here is CASSHWGPPTDTQYF. The CDR3 DNA sequence: TGTGCCAGCAGCCACTGGGGGCCCCCCACAGATACGCAGTATTTT. Full variable domain (outside the CDR3, taken from reference TRBV5-4 and TRBJ2-3): ETGVTQSPTHLIKTRGQQVTLRCSSQSGHNTVSWYQQALGQGPQFIFQYYREEENGRGNFPPRFSGLQFPNYSSELNVNALELDDSALYLCASSHWGPPTDTQYFGPGTRLTVL.